The 28 T cell receptor beta chains below all came from one sample that was sequenced in a study of beta chain features in type 1 diabetes (dated by TCRdb to the late 2010s). Library prep was done by the immunoSEQ multiplex PCR assay. The entire isolated RNA was reverse transcribed using the High Capacity cDNA Reverse Transcription Kit, and thus expressed TCRB transcripts were sequenced. The table was pulled from immuneACCESS by TCRdb, which kept in-frame rearrangements only. Such tables lose some clones; where checked, under half of the loss comes from unresolved V genes, and the rest has no known cause. This sample comprises hundreds of thousands of clones, about 14% of them detected only once. Clones ranked in the top ten supply 0.093% of the sample. What was sequenced was naive CD4+ T cells from blood. Per the publication, the cell subset or site label means: true naive CD4+ T cells. Receptors were obtained from a young man in good health.

The chain recombines TRBV5-1 with TRBJ2-7; the D gene is possibly TRBD2 (6 bases). The germline V gene has CDR1 SGHRS and CDR2 YFSETQ. This CDR3 region has 15 residues. Trimming took off 0 bases at V and 0 bases at J, with 10 bases between the two ends. CDR3 sequence: CASSLGAGGSYEQYF. Here the CDR3 DNA reads TGCGCCAGCAGCTTGGGGGCCGGGGGCTCCTACGAGCAGTACTTC. Variable domain in full (rest from reference TRBV5-1 and TRBJ2-7): KAGVTQTPRYLIKTRGQQVTLSCSPISGHRSVSWYQQTPGQGLQFLFEYFSETQRNKGNFPGRFSGRQFSNSRSEMNVSTLELGDSALYLCASSLGAGGSYEQYFGPGTRLTVT.

The gene calls are TRBV9 and TRBJ2-6; a possible D gene is TRBD1 (6 bases). Germline V gives CDR1 SGDLS, CDR2 YYNGEE. CDR3 size: 18 residues. Trimming cost V 3 bases and J 0 bases, with 16 bases left between them. The CDR3 loop reads CASSARRQVFSGANVLTF. The CDR3 region has the DNA TGTGCCAGCAGCGCCCGGCGACAGGTATTCTCTGGGGCCAACGTCCTGACTTTC.

This clone was seen a handful of times. The chain uses TRBV14 and TRBJ2-1; D is perhaps TRBD2 (5 bases). The CDR3 is made up of 15 amino acids. Germline assignment: CDR1 SGHDN and CDR2 FVKESK. Trimming took off 1 base at V and 1 base at J, with 8 bases between the two ends. CDR3 bases: TGTGCCAGCAGCCAAGGGACTGGATCCTACAATGAGCAGTTCTTC. It translates to CASSQGTGSYNEQFF.

This clone has just a few counts. Here the CDR3 DNA reads TGTGCCAGCAGCCGAAAAGTGGGACAGGGGCTAGCCTACGAGCAGTACTTC. Residues: CASSRKVGQGLAYEQYF. The chain joins TRBV7-9 to TRBJ2-7; 10 nucleotides agree with TRBD1. The CDR3 length is 17 residues. The germline V gene has CDR1 SEHNR and CDR2 FQNEAQ (reference sequence). J gave up 2 bases and V 5 bases, and 12 bases lay outside the gene matches.

The table lists this clone with a few counts. The rearrangement links TRBV4-3 to TRBJ1-2, with 7 bases lining up with TRBD1. V trimming: 4 bases; J trimming: 8 bases; junction bases outside the gene matches: 7. Germline CDR1 is LGHNA and CDR2 is YSLEER. The CDR3 length is 13 residues. CDR3 coding DNA: TGCGCCAGCAGCCGGGAGAGGGGGCACGGCTACACCTTC. Protein: CASSRERGHGYTF.

V usage is TRBV5-4 and J usage is TRBJ1-1, with D possibly TRBD1 on 5 matching bases. From germline, CDR1 is SGHNT and CDR2 YYREEE (reference sequence). The CDR3 runs to 15 residues. V was clipped by 2 bases and J by 4 bases, with 15 bases between them. CDR3 loop: CASSLGARSVTEAFF. CDR3 coding DNA: TGTGCCAGCAGCTTAGGGGCACGGTCGGTCACTGAAGCTTTCTTT.

The sample holds a few counts of this clone. The rearrangement links TRBV21-1 to TRBJ1-5; the D call in the table, TRBD1, was not verified against the DNA. TRBV21-1 is labeled a pseudogene. The CDR3 is made up of 19 amino acids. CDR3: CASSKNELSGGWGHQPQHF. CDR3 nucleotide sequence: TGTGCCAGCAGCAAAAATGAGCTATCAGGGGGATGGGGACATCAGCCCCAGCATTTT.

The table lists this clone with a few counts. The J gene is TRBJ2-3, the V gene TRBV9, with TRBD1 matching over 7 bases. CDR3 length: 15 residues. Germline lookup yields CDR1 SGDLS and CDR2 YYNGEE. J gave up 4 bases and V 3 bases, and 8 bases lay outside the gene matches. In DNA, the CDR3 is TGTGCCAGCAGCGCCCTAGACAGGGACGCAGATACGCAGTATTTT. It specifies CASSALDRDADTQYF.

The V gene is TRBV6-5, the J gene TRBJ2-1; TRBD1 matches 9 bases. This CDR3 spans 14 amino acids. Germline CDR1 is MNHEY and CDR2 is SVGAGI. The J segment lost 7 bases and the V segment lost 5 bases, leaving 6 bases of the junction unmatched. The CDR3 spells CASSRDRVINEQFF. CDR3 sequence (DNA): TGTGCCAGCAGTAGGGACAGGGTCATAAATGAGCAGTTCTTC.

Many counts were recorded for this clone. The same CDR3 also results from other DNA sequences found in this sample. The CDR3 loop is CATSRGYNEQFF. For the CDR3, the DNA is TGTGCCACCAGCAGGGGTTACAATGAGCAGTTCTTC. The V gene is TRBV15, the J gene TRBJ2-1; D ambiguous. From germline, CDR1 is LNHNV and CDR2 YYDKDF (reference sequence). The CDR3 loop spans 12 amino acids. Between the trimmed V and J ends, which lost 3 bases and 4 bases, there was a span of 4 bases. The complete variable domain, with remaining parts taken from reference TRBV15 and TRBJ2-1, reads DAMVIQNPRYQVTQFGKPVTLSCSQTLNHNVMYWYQQKSSQAPKLLFHYYDKDFNNEADTPDNFQSRRPNTSFCFLDIRSPGLGDTAMYLCATSRGYNEQFFGPGTRLTVL.

The V gene is TRBV4-3, the J gene TRBJ2-7; 9 bases align to TRBD1. Trimming cost V 4 bases and J 4 bases; bases outside gene matches: 8. Germline CDR1 LGHNA, CDR2 YSLEER. This CDR3 contains 15 residues. This CDR3 reads CASSLGGQGSYEQYF. CDR3 in DNA: TGCGCCAGCAGCCTTGGGGGACAGGGTTCATACGAGCAGTACTTC.

This clone was seen a few times. At one end, the junction sequence differs from germline, possibly due to a read error. The J gene is TRBJ2-7, the V gene TRBV18, with TRBD1 matching 7 bases. Germline V gene lookup returns CDR1 KGHSH and CDR2 LQKENI. This CDR3 is 11 amino acids long. This CDR3 is CASSPGDRHSF. CDR3 DNA: TGTGCCAGCTCACCTGGGGACAGACACTCCTTC. The full variable domain, completed using reference TRBV18 and TRBJ2-7, is NAGVMQNPRHLVRRRGQEARLRCSPMKGHSHVYWYRQLPEEGLKFMVYLQKENIIDESGMPKERFSAEFPKEGPSILRIQQVVRGDSAAYFCASSPGDRHSFGPGTRLTVT.

As to this clone: The same CDR3 can be traced to other DNA sequences in this sample. V gene TRBV29-1 combines with J gene TRBJ1-2; TRBD1 matches 10 bases. This CDR3 is built from 12 residues. Germline V lookup: CDR1 SQVTM, CDR2 ANQGSEA. Trimming cost V 6 bases and J 4 bases; bases outside gene matches: 2. In DNA, the CDR3 is TGCAGCGTGGGGGACAGGGGCTATGGCTACACCTTC. It encodes CSVGDRGYGYTF.

The chain recombines TRBV19 with TRBJ2-5, with a tentative D call TRBD2 (6 bases). The CDR3 totals 14 residues. Germline CDR1 LNHDA, CDR2 SQIVND (reference sequence). V was pared by 3 bases and J by 1 base, with 9 bases between. The CDR3 sequence is CASSIWGLQETQYF. The CDR3 DNA reads as TGTGCCAGTAGTATCTGGGGACTCCAAGAGACCCAGTACTTC.

This chain joins TRBV27 and TRBJ1-5; D is possibly TRBD1 (6 bases). Trimming pared 10 bases from V and 3 bases from J, leaving 10 bases between. CDR3 length equals 12 residues. Germline V lookup: CDR1 MNHEY, CDR2 SMNVEV (reference sequence). CDR3 bases: TGTGCCATCGGACAGACCAATCAGCCCCAGCATTTT. As protein: CAIGQTNQPQHF.

This sequence joins TRBV27 and TRBJ2-3; 7 bases map to TRBD1. Germline loops: CDR1 MNHEY, CDR2 SMNVEV (reference sequence). This CDR3 comprises 14 residues. After removal of 5 bases from V and 2 bases from J, the junction contained 4 bases not matched to a gene. CDR3 region: CASSNTGATDTQYF. In DNA, the CDR3 is TGTGCCAGCAGTAACACAGGGGCCACAGATACGCAGTATTTT.

The rearrangement links TRBV28 to TRBJ2-3, with D unresolved. CDR1 and CDR2 from the germline V gene are MDHEN and SYDVKM. The V end lost 6 bases, the J end lost 3 bases, and 13 bases lay between the germline ends. The CDR3 loop spans 14 amino acids. The CDR3 nucleotides read TGTGCCAGCAGCCCCAGAACCTCTACAGATACGCAGTATTTT. Translated, it gives CASSPRTSTDTQYF.

The chain joins TRBV7-2 to TRBJ2-1, with 10 bases that match TRBD1. This CDR3 comprises 16 residues. With 6 bases clipped from V and 6 bases from J, the junction kept 11 bases outside the gene matches. CDR1 is SGHTA, CDR2 FQGNSA, per germline. CDR3 in amino acids: CASRSTGTGDPNEQFF. CDR3 DNA: TGTGCCAGCAGGTCAACCGGGACAGGGGACCCCAATGAGCAGTTCTTC.

V and J are TRBV10-3 and TRBJ2-1; maybe TRBD2 (6 bases). With 4 bases removed from V and 9 bases from J, the gap between germline ends came to 22 bases. This CDR3 region has 16 residues. Germline CDR1 reads ENHRY; CDR2 reads SYGVKD. The CDR3 loop reads CAISVVGGAGVGEQFF. The CDR3 DNA sequence: TGTGCCATCAGTGTAGTGGGGGGAGCTGGAGTTGGTGAGCAGTTCTTC.

This clone was seen more than once but under ten times. The V and J genes are TRBV5-5 and TRBJ2-1; D perhaps matches TRBD1 (6 bases). Trimming took off 1 base at V and 2 bases at J, with 16 bases between the two ends. The CDR3 has 17 amino acids. Germline loops: CDR1 SGHKS, CDR2 YYEKEE (reference sequence). CDR3 sequence: CASSLPLTGKPYNEQFF. For the CDR3, the DNA is TGTGCCAGCAGCTTGCCCCTCACAGGGAAACCCTACAATGAGCAGTTCTTC.

This clone was counted a few times. This rearrangement joins TRBV13 to TRBJ2-3; the match to TRBD1 covers 8 bases. This CDR3 has 14 residues. Trimming removed 5 bases from V and 1 base from J; junction bases left unmatched: 2. Germline V lookup: CDR1 PRHDT, CDR2 FYEKMQ (reference sequence). In nucleotides, the CDR3 is TGTGCCAGCAGCCTGACAGGGGGCACAGATACGCAGTATTTT. Its protein is CASSLTGGTDTQYF.

The chain uses TRBV6-1 and TRBJ2-7; D call uncertain. This CDR3 spans 13 amino acids. The germline V gene has CDR1 MNHNS and CDR2 SASEGT. V was shortened by 4 bases and J by 4 bases, with 11 bases between the two germline ends. Here the CDR3 DNA reads TGTGCCAGCAGTGCCGGACGGAAATACGAGCAGTACTTC. Amino acid sequence: CASSAGRKYEQYF.

This clone was picked up a small number of times. The CDR3 bases are TGTGCCAGCTACACAGGGTCCCAGCCCCAGCATTTT. This codes for CASYTGSQPQHF. V gene TRBV6-5 combines with J gene TRBJ1-5; tentative D call: TRBD1 (6 bases). This CDR3 comprises 12 residues. Germline assignment: CDR1 MNHEY and CDR2 SVGAGI. The V gene lost 8 bases and the J gene lost 7 bases, with 12 bases spanning the gap.

The chain couples TRBV7-2 to TRBJ1-1; D is unresolved. The CDR3 runs to 13 residues. CDR1 SGHTA and CDR2 FQGNSA come from the germline V gene. Trimming left V 10 bases short and J 1 base short, with 13 bases between. DNA for the CDR3: TGTGCCATATTACCTCGCGAGAACACTGAAGCTTTCTTT. Protein sequence: CAILPRENTEAFF. The entire variable domain, with the rest obtained from reference TRBV7-2 and TRBJ1-1, is as follows: GAGVSQSPSNKVTEKGKDVELRCDPISGHTALYWYRQSLGQGLEFLIYFQGNSAPDKSGLPSDRFSAERTGGSVSTLTIQRTQQEDSAVYLCAILPRENTEAFFGQGTRLTVV.

This clone was detected a few times. The rearrangement joins TRBV4-1 to TRBJ2-6; 8 nucleotides line up with TRBD1. The CDR3 loop spans 17 amino acids. V gave up 3 bases and J gave up 4 bases; unmatched junction bases: 8. Per germline, CDR1 MGHRA and CDR2 YSYEKL. The CDR3 DNA follows: TGCGCCAGCAGCCATTGGCAGGGGGCGGTCGGGGCCAACGTCCTGACTTTC. Translating gives CASSHWQGAVGANVLTF.

CDR3 DNA sequence: TGCAGCGTTCAGGGCAGACTAGCTAACTCCCTTCAGTATTTT. It yields the protein CSVQGRLANSLQYF. The V gene is TRBV29-1, the J gene TRBJ2-3; 7 bases fit TRBD2. Trimming cost V 5 bases and J 12 bases; bases outside gene matches: 17. Germline-derived CDR1 and CDR2 are SQVTM and ANQGSEA. The CDR3 sequence is 14 residues long.

This rearrangement joins TRBV30 to TRBJ2-1; a possible D gene is TRBD1 (5 bases). Trimming shortened V by 1 base and J by 7 bases, and 29 bases separated the two germline ends. The CDR3 contains 19 residues. CDR1 and CDR2 from the germline V gene are GTSNPN and SVGIG (reference sequence). The CDR3 sequence is CAWSGGGEAKKNIGNEQFF. In nucleotides, the CDR3 is TGTGCCTGGAGTGGGGGCGGAGAGGCAAAGAAGAACATCGGGAATGAGCAGTTCTTC.

In this sample, this clone turned up a few times. The rearrangement uses TRBV30 and TRBJ1-6; 10 nucleotides align to TRBD1. This CDR3 spans 14 amino acids. V shed 3 bases, J shed 10 bases, and the junction held 6 bases outside the gene matches. Germline loops: CDR1 GTSNPN, CDR2 SVGIG (reference sequence). The CDR3 bases are TGTGCCTGGAGGGACAGGGGGTTTAGGTCACCCCTCCACTTT. Amino acids: CAWRDRGFRSPLHF.